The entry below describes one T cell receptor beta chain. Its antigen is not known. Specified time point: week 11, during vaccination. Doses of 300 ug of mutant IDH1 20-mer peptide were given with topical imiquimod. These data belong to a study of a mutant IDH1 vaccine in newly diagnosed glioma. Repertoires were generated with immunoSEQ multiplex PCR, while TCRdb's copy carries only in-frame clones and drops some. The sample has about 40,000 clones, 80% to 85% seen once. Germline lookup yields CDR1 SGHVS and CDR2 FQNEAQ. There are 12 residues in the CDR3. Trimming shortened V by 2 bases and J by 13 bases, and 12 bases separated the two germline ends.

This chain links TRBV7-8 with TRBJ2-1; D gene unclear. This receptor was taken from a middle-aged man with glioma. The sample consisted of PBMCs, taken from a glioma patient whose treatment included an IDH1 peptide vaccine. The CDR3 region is CASSLKGTIQFF. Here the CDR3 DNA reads TGTGCCAGCAGCTTAAAGGGTACGATACAGTTCTTC.